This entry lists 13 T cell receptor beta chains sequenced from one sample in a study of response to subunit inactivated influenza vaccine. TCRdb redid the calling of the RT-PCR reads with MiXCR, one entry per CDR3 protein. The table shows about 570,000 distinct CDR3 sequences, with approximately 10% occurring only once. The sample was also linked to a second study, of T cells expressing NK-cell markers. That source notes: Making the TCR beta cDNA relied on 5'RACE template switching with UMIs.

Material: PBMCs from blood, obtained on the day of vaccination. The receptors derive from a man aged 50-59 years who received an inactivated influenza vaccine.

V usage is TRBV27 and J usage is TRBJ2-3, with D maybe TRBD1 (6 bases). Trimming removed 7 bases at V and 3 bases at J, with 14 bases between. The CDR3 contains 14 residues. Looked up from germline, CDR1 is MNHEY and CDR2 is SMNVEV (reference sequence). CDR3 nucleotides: TGTGCCAGCAACCCCCAGACAGGTACAGATACGCAGTATTTT. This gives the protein CASNPQTGTDTQYF.

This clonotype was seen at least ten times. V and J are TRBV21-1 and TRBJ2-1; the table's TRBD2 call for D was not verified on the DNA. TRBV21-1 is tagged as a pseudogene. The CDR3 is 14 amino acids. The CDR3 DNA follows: TGTGCCAGCCCGGGACTAGCTCCCTACAATGAGCAGTTCTTC. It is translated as CASPGLAPYNEQFF.

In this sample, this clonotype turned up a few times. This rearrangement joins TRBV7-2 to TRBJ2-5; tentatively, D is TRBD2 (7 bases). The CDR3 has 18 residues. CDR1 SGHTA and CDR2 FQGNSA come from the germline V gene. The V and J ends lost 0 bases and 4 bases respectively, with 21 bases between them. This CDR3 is CASSLAGGPSRQVETQYF. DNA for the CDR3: TGTGCCAGCAGCTTAGCGGGGGGGCCCAGCAGACAGGTAGAGACCCAGTACTTC.

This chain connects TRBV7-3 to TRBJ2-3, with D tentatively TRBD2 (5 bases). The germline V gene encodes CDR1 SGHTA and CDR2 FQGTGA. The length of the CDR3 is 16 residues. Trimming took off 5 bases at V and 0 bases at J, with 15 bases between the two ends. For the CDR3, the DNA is TGTGCCAGCAGCGCCGCGGGTGCGGAGAGCACAGATACGCAGTATTTT. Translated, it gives CASSAAGAESTDTQYF. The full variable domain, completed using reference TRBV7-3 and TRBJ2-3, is GAGVSQTPSNKVTEKGKYVELRCDPISGHTALYWYRQSLGQGPEFLIYFQGTGAADDSGLPNDRFFAVRPEGSVSTLKIQRTERGDSAVYLCASSAAGAESTDTQYFGPGTRLTVL.

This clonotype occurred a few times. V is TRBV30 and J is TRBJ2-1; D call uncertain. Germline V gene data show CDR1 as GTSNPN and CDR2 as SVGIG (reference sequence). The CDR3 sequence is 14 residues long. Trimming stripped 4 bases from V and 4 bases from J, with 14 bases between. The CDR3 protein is CAWINGGPYNEQFF. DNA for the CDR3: TGTGCCTGGATAAATGGTGGGCCTTACAATGAGCAGTTCTTC. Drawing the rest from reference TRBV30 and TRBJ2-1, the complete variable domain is SQTIHQWPATLVQPVGSPLSLECTVEGTSNPNLYWYRQAAGRGLQLLFYSVGIGQISSEVPQNLSASRPQDRQFILSSKKLLLSDSGFYLCAWINGGPYNEQFFGPGTRLTVL.

In DNA, the CDR3 is TGTGCCTGGAGTGTATTTGGACTCAGTGGGTGGTACTTC. It yields the protein CAWSVFGLSGWYF. This sequence joins TRBV30 and TRBJ2-5, with a weak D call TRBD2 (5 bases). The V end was cut by 0 bases, the J end by 13 bases, with 18 bases between. Germline assignment: CDR1 GTSNPN and CDR2 SVGIG (reference sequence). The length of the CDR3 is 13 residues. The variable domain in full, completed from reference TRBV30 and TRBJ2-5, reads SQTIHQWPATLVQPVGSPLSLECTVEGTSNPNLYWYRQAAGRGLQLLFYSVGIGQISSEVPQNLSASRPQDRQFILSSKKLLLSDSGFYLCAWSVFGLSGWYFGPGTRLLVL.

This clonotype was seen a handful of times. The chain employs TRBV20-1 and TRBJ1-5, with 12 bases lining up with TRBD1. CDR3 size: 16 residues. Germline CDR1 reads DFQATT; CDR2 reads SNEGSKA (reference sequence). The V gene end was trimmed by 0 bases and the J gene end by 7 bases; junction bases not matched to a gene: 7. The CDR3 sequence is CSARDGTGGSKQPQHF. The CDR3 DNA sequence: TGCAGTGCTAGAGATGGGACAGGGGGCTCCAAACAGCCCCAGCATTTT.

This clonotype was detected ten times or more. CDR3 DNA sequence: TGTGCCAGCAGCTCGGAACGGCCGGAGCAGTACTTC. This sequence encodes CASSSERPEQYF. The V and J genes are TRBV28 and TRBJ2-7, with D hard to call. Germline V CDR1 and CDR2: MDHEN, SYDVKM. The CDR3 has 12 residues. With 6 bases removed from V and 7 bases from J, the gap between germline ends came to 13 bases.

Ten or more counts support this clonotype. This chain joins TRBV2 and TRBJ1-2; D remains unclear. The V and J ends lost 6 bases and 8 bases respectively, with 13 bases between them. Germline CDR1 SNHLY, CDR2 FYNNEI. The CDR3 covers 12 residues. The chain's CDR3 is CASRLTAGGYTF. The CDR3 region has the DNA TGTGCCAGCAGGTTGACGGCTGGGGGCTACACCTTC. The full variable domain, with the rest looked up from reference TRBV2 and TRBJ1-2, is EPEVTQTPSHQVTQMGQEVILRCVPISNHLYFYWYRQILGQKVEFLVSFYNNEISEKSEIFDDQFSVERPDGSNFTLKIRSTKLEDSAMYFCASRLTAGGYTFGSGTRLTVV.

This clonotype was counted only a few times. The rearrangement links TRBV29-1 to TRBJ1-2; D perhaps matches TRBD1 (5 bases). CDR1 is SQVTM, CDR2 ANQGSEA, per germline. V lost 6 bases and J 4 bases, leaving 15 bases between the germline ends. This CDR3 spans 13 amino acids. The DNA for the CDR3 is TGCAGCGTGGGACGGTCGAGTGGCTATGGCTACACCTTC. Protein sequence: CSVGRSSGYGYTF.

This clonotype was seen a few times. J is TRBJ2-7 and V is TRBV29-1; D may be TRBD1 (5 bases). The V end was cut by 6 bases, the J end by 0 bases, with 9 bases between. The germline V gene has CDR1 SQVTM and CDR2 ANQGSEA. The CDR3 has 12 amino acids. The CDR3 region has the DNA TGCAGCGTACAACAGGACTCCTACGAGCAGTACTTC. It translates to CSVQQDSYEQYF.

Written as DNA, the CDR3 is TGTGCCAGCAGTAGTCAGTCTCCGAATGAGCAGTTCTTC. It encodes CASSSQSPNEQFF. V is TRBV25-1 and J is TRBJ2-1; D is undetermined. The V gene lost 5 bases and the J gene lost 7 bases, with 12 bases spanning the gap. CDR1 and CDR2 (germline): MGHDK, SYGVNS. The length of the CDR3 is 13 residues.

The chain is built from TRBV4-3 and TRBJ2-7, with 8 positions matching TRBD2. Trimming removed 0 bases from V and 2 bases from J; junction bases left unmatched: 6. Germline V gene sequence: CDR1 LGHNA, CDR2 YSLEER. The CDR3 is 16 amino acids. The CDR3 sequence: CASSQDLLAGPYEQYF. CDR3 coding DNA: TGCGCCAGCAGCCAAGATCTTTTAGCGGGACCCTACGAGCAGTACTTC.